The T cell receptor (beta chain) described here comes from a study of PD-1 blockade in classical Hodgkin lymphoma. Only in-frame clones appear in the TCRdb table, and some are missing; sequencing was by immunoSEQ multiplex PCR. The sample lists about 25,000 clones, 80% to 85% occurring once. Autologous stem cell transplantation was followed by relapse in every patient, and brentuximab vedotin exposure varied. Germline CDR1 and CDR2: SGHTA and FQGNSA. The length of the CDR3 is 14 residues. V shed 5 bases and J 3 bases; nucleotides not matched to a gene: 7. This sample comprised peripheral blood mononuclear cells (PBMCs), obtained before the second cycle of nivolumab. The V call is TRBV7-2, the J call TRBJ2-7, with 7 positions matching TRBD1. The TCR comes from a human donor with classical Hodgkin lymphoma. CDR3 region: CASSENYRGYEQYF. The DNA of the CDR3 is TGTGCCAGCAGCGAAAATTACAGGGGCTACGAGCAGTACTTC.